This T cell receptor (beta chain) derives from a study of blood T cell repertoires in COVID-19. Study overall: COVID-19 samples from acute and convalescent phases originated in the United States, Italy and Spain. From T cells, B-cell-depleted T cells, or PBMCs came the material, which was cDNA or gDNA.

V gave up 2 bases and J gave up 4 bases; unmatched junction bases: 9. The CDR3 extends over 17 amino acids. The germline V gene has CDR1 KGHSH and CDR2 LQKENI. In the original analysis: How many nucleated cells were present was estimated from reference gene primer amplification. TCRdb keeps only in-frame clones here, not all; method: immunoSEQ multiplex PCR. The V and J calls and clone size were taken over from that table, and D and trimming were inferred from the DNA. The sample consists of roughly 70,000 clones, 82% of them appearing once. The sequenced sample consisted of peripheral blood. The chain is built from TRBV18 and TRBJ1-4, with 8 bases identical to TRBD1. This sequence was found in a woman aged 55 to 70 with acute or convalescent COVID-19. CDR3 amino acids: CASSPTAWTGSNEKLFF. DNA for the CDR3: TGTGCCAGCTCACCAACAGCGTGGACAGGGAGTAATGAAAAACTGTTTTTT.